This entry lists 13 T cell receptor beta chains sequenced from one sample in a study of cytomegalovirus exposure and HLA in healthy donors. 60 Vbeta and 13 Jbeta primers were used in PCR. TCRdb's table, derived via immunoSEQ multiplex PCR, lists solely in-frame clones and lacks some. The sample lists about 190,000 clones; under 85% were seen once. The sequenced sample was PBMCs. These receptor sequences come from a woman younger than 30 in good health and CMV-seronegative.

This clone was picked up one time. This chain connects TRBV4-1 to TRBJ2-5; 8 bases agree with TRBD2. The CDR3 spans 17 residues. In germline, CDR1 is MGHRA, CDR2 YSYEKL. J was trimmed by 0 bases and V by 4 bases; bases with no gene match: 10. CDR3 loop: CASSRGQSGGYQETQYF. DNA for the CDR3: TGCGCCAGCAGCCGGGGTCAGAGCGGGGGATACCAAGAGACCCAGTACTTC.

V and J are TRBV7-2 and TRBJ1-2; TRBD1 matches 7 bases. V was pared by 5 bases and J by 3 bases, with 9 bases of the junction left unmatched. The CDR3 is 15 residues long. Looked up from germline, CDR1 is SGHTA and CDR2 is FQGNSA. The CDR3 is CASSPGQERDYGYTF. In nucleotides, the CDR3 is TGTGCCAGCAGCCCCGGACAGGAAAGAGACTATGGCTACACCTTC.

This chain links TRBV29-1 with TRBJ1-1, with TRBD1 matching over 9 bases. CDR3 size: 12 residues. CDR1 is SQVTM, CDR2 ANQGSEA, per germline. The V gene end was trimmed by 8 bases and the J gene end by 5 bases; junction bases not matched to a gene: 6. CDR3 region: CSLDRGFTEAFF. The CDR3 bases are TGCAGCCTAGACAGGGGGTTTACTGAAGCTTTCTTT.

The genes are TRBV19 and TRBJ1-2; the D is unclear. This CDR3 comprises 13 residues. Trimming removed 7 bases from V and 8 bases from J, with 17 bases in between. Germline V gene lookup returns CDR1 LNHDA and CDR2 SQIVND (reference sequence). CDR3 nucleotide sequence: TGTGCCAGTAACCACAGATCACTTGGAGGCTACACCTTC. Amino acids: CASNHRSLGGYTF. Together with reference TRBV19 and TRBJ1-2, the CDR3 gives the full variable domain: DGGITQSPKYLFRKEGQNVTLSCEQNLNHDAMYWYRQDPGQGLRLIYYSQIVNDFQKGDIAEGYSVSREKKESFPLTVTSAQKNPTAFYLCASNHRSLGGYTFGSGTRLTVV.

The sample holds one count of this clone. The chain links TRBV4-2 to TRBJ2-3; D may be TRBD2 (6 bases). The CDR3 sequence is 16 residues long. Trimming left V 1 base short and J 0 bases short, with 11 bases between. From germline, CDR1 is LGHNA and CDR2 YNFKEQ. The CDR3 DNA follows: TGTGCCAGCAGCCAAGGGGAGGAGGTGAGCACAGATACGCAGTATTTT. Its protein is CASSQGEEVSTDTQYF.

This chain uses TRBV6-5 with TRBJ1-1; 10 nucleotides match TRBD1. In germline, CDR1 is MNHEY, CDR2 SVGAGI. This CDR3 spans 14 amino acids. J gave up 5 bases and V 6 bases, and 6 bases lay outside the gene matches. CDR3 region: CASREDRGETEAFF. The CDR3 region has the DNA TGTGCCAGCAGAGAGGACAGGGGGGAAACTGAAGCTTTCTTT.

The chain uses TRBV5-1 and TRBJ2-3; D gene ambiguous. The CDR3 runs to 12 residues. Germline V gene lookup returns CDR1 SGHRS and CDR2 YFSETQ. Trimming shortened V by 3 bases and J by 0 bases, and 2 bases separated the two germline ends. The CDR3 nucleotides read TGCGCCAGCAGCTCTAGCACAGATACGCAGTATTTT. Its translation: CASSSSTDTQYF.

For this clone: Its ends do not fully match the called genes, so a read error is possible. This chain uses TRBV7-9 with TRBJ2-5; 10 positions agree with TRBD2. The CDR3 contains 14 residues. Germline V gives CDR1 SEHNR, CDR2 FQNEAQ (reference sequence). The CDR3 sequence: CSSSLPTSGETQYF. In DNA, the CDR3 is TGTTCCAGCAGCTTACCGACTAGCGGGGAGACCCAGTACTTC.

This clone was seen only a few times. V and J are TRBV27 and TRBJ1-2, with D maybe TRBD1 (5 bases). The CDR3 is made up of 13 amino acids. Looked up from germline, CDR1 is MNHEY and CDR2 is SMNVEV (reference sequence). The V gene lost 6 bases and the J gene lost 4 bases, with 12 bases spanning the gap. CDR3 DNA: TGTGCCAGCAGCCCCCAGGGAGGCTATGGCTACACCTTC. Translating it yields CASSPQGGYGYTF.

The J gene is TRBJ1-1, the V gene TRBV2, with a possible D match to TRBD1 (6 bases). In germline, CDR1 is SNHLY, CDR2 FYNNEI. Trimming pared 4 bases from V and 0 bases from J, leaving 9 bases between. This CDR3 has 14 residues. The CDR3 coding sequence is TGTGCCAGCAGTGTTGGGGGCATGAACACTGAAGCTTTCTTT. The encoded protein is CASSVGGMNTEAFF.

V usage is TRBV6-4 and J usage is TRBJ2-1; 9 bases are shared with TRBD1. Germline values: CDR1 MRHNA, CDR2 SNTAGT. V lost 8 bases to trimming and J lost 3 bases; unmatched junction nucleotides: 8. The CDR3 runs to 15 residues. DNA for the CDR3: TGTGCCAGCGGGCCACAGGGGGCGGACTACAATGAGCAGTTCTTC. Translation: CASGPQGADYNEQFF.

The chain joins TRBV5-1 to TRBJ2-2, with 8 bases matching TRBD1. This CDR3 is 16 amino acids long. The J segment lost 2 bases and the V segment lost 0 bases, leaving 3 bases of the junction unmatched. Per the germline V gene, CDR1 is SGHRS and CDR2 is YFSETQ. This CDR3 reads CASSLDPGGNTGELFF. The CDR3 DNA is TGCGCCAGCAGCTTGGATCCAGGGGGCAACACCGGGGAGCTGTTTTTT.

The sample holds a few counts of this clone. The V gene is TRBV9, the J gene TRBJ1-5; D not resolved. CDR1 and CDR2 from the germline V gene are SGDLS and YYNGEE. This CDR3 comprises 14 residues. V dropped 0 bases and J dropped 5 bases, with 9 bases sitting between them. The CDR3 protein is CASSVGGSDQPQHF. The CDR3 coding sequence is TGTGCCAGCAGCGTAGGCGGGTCAGATCAGCCCCAGCATTTT. The full variable domain, its missing parts supplied by reference TRBV9 and TRBJ1-5, is DSGVTQTPKHLITATGQRVTLRCSPRSGDLSVYWYQQSLDQGLQFLIQYYNGEERAKGNILERFSAQQFPDLHSELNLSSLELGDSALYFCASSVGGSDQPQHFGDGTRLSIL.